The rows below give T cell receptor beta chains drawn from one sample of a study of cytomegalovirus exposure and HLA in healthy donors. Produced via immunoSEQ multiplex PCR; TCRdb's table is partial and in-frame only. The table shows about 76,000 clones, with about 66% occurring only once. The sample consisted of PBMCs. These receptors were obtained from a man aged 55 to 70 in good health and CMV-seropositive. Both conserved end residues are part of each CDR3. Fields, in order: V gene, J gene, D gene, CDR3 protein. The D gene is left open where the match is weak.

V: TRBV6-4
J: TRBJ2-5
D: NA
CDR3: CASRSDSEETQYF

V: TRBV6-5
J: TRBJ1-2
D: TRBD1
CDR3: CASSYSYRGVYGYTF

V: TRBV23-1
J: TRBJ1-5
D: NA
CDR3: CASSPAGESNQPQHF

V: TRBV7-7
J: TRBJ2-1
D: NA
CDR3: CASSLGGSGNEQFF

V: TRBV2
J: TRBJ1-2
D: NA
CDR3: CASSFRTPANYGYTF

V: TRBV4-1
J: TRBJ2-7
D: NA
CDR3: CASSQDGTPPGSSYEQYF

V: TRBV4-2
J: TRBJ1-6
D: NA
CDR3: CASSREGLKDYSPLHF

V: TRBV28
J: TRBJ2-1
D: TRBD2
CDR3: CASWTSGRSYNEQFF

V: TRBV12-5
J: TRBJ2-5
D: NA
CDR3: CASGPGGTFQETQYF

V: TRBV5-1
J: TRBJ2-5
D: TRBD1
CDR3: CASSAGTGRETQYF

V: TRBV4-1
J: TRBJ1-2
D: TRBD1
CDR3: CASSPLWDRVNFF

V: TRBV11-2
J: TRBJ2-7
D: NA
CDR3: CASSLAVDSSYEQYF

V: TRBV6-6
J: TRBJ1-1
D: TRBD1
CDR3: CASSNTGGTEAFF

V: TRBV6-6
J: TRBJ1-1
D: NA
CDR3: CASSYSSLNTEAFF

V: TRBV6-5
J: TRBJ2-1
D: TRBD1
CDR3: CASSLQGLAEQFF

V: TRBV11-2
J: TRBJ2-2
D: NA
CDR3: CASSFLGTGELFF

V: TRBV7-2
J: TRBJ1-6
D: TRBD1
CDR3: CASSLRGQGNDSPLHF

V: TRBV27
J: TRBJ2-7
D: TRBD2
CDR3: CASSVAGPYEQYF

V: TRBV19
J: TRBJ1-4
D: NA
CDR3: CASSIDLGRVGKLFF

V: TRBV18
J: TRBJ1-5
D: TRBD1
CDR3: CASSPQGQGIQPQHF

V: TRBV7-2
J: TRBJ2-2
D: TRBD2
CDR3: CASSLGLAGGRQGGELFF

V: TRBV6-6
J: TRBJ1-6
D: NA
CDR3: CASGKDCNSPLHF

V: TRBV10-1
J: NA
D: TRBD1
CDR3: CASSPGTGLAYEQYF

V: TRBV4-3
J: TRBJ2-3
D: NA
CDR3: CASSQDLADTQYF

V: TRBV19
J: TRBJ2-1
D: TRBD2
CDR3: CASSIGGLAGYNEQFF

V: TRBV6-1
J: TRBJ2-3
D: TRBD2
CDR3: CASSEGLAGGRDTQYF

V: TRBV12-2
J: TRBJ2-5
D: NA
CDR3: CASRLASLRPQETQYF

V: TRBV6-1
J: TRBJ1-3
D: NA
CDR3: CASSDNRVSGNTIYF

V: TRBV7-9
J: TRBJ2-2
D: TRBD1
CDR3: CASPHAGGPFFGELFF

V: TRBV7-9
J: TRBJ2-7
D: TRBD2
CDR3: CASSLAAGGWYEQYF

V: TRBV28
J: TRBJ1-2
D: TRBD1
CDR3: CASSVGTGATYGYTF

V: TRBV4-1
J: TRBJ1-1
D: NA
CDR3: CASSQSWRDTEAFF

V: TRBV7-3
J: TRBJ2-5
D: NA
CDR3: CASSLTGGQQETQYF

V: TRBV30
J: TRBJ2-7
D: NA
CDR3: CAWSVPLEGGYEQYF

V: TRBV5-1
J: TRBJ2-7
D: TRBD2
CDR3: CASSSSRTSGGYEQYF

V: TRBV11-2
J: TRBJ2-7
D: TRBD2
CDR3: CASRITSGGFYEQYF

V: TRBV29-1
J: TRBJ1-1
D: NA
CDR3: CSTNGGPEAFF

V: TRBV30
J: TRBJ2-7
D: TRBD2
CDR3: CASRTSGGEQYF

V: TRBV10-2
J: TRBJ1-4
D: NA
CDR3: CASSQTGATNEKLFF

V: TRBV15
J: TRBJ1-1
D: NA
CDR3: CATSRDRGQAAEAFF